Listed here are 25 T cell receptor beta chains from one sample, sequenced in a study of blood T cell repertoires in COVID-19. The repertoire was sequenced with immunoSEQ multiplex PCR; TCRdb's copy has only in-frame clones and lacks some. The sample has 90,000 to 100,000 clones, 84% seen once. Material: peripheral blood. These TCRs come from a woman between 55 and 75 years old with acute or convalescent COVID-19.

V and J are TRBV6-5 and TRBJ1-2, with a weak D call TRBD1 (6 bases). CDR1 and CDR2 from the germline V gene are MNHEY and SVGAGI. V shed 6 bases and J shed 4 bases, with 15 bases lying between them. The CDR3 spans 14 residues. CDR3 nucleotide sequence: TGTGCCAGCAGCGGCGGACAGTCCACCTATGGCTACACCTTC. As protein: CASSGGQSTYGYTF.

This chain connects TRBV6-6 to TRBJ1-1; perhaps TRBD1 as D (5 bases). This CDR3 is 13 amino acids long. Trimming removed 6 bases from V and 1 base from J, with 9 bases in between. Looked up from germline, CDR1 is MNHNY and CDR2 is SVGAGI (reference sequence). For the CDR3, the DNA is TGTGCCAGCAGCCCAAGGGGGAACACTGAAGCTTTCTTT. The encoded protein is CASSPRGNTEAFF.

This clone was counted only a few times. The J gene is TRBJ2-7, the V gene TRBV2; no clear D. This CDR3 is built from 13 residues. Germline lookup yields CDR1 SNHLY and CDR2 FYNNEI. Trimming took off 2 bases at V and 7 bases at J, with 12 bases between the two ends. The CDR3 DNA sequence: TGTGCCAGCAGTGAATCACCGGGTCGGGAGCAGTACTTC. Translation gives CASSESPGREQYF.

V gene TRBV11-2 combines with J gene TRBJ2-3; 9 bases agree with TRBD2. The CDR3 length is 17 residues. V trimming: 3 bases; J trimming: 3 bases; junction bases outside the gene matches: 10. Germline CDR1 reads SGHAT; CDR2 reads FQNNGV. The CDR3 is CASSFKGGGASTDTQYF. As DNA, the CDR3 is TGTGCCAGCAGCTTTAAGGGCGGGGGGGCCTCTACAGATACGCAGTATTTT.

This sequence joins TRBV4-3 and TRBJ2-1; D unclear. Germline CDR1 and CDR2: LGHNA and YSLEER. V lost 4 bases, J lost 5 bases, and 6 bases lay in between. The CDR3 length is 12 residues. The CDR3 coding sequence is TGCGCCAGCAGCCTTTCTAACAATGAGCAGTTCTTC. Translating it yields CASSLSNNEQFF.

The chain combines TRBV5-4 with TRBJ2-5; the D is unclear. This CDR3 spans 13 amino acids. Germline CDR1 is SGHNT and CDR2 is YYREEE (reference sequence). The ends were cut back, 4 bases at V and 7 bases at J, with 14 bases in the middle. This CDR3 is CASSEDRAGTQYF. The CDR3 coding sequence is TGTGCCAGCAGCGAAGATCGAGCCGGGACCCAGTACTTC.

This clone was seen only a few times. V gene TRBV6-2 or TRBV6-3 combines with J gene TRBJ2-1, with D hard to call. The CDR3 is 12 residues long. The germline V and J ends were trimmed by 6 bases and 6 bases, with 9 bases remaining between them. The germline gives CDR1 MNHEY, CDR2 SVGEGT. As DNA, the CDR3 is TGTGCCAGCAGCAAGCTCGGCAATGAGCAGTTCTTC. This encodes CASSKLGNEQFF.

The chain is built from TRBV4-2 and TRBJ1-6; tentatively, D is TRBD1 (5 bases). Germline loops: CDR1 LGHNA, CDR2 YNFKEQ. The V and J ends lost 0 bases and 2 bases respectively, with 14 bases between them. The CDR3 loop spans 18 amino acids. DNA of the CDR3: TGTGCCAGCAGCCAAGAGGCAGGGTGGGTAACCTATAATTCACCCCTCCACTTT. Amino acid sequence: CASSQEAGWVTYNSPLHF.

In this sample, this clone turned up once. The gene calls are TRBV6-6 and TRBJ1-3, with a possible D match to TRBD1 (5 bases). CDR3 size: 14 residues. Trimming took 8 bases from V and 0 from J, leaving 11 bases between them. The germline V gene has CDR1 MNHNY and CDR2 SVGAGI (reference sequence). The CDR3 is CASRTGISGNTIYF. CDR3 in DNA: TGTGCCAGCCGAACAGGTATCTCTGGAAACACCATATATTTT.

The chain carries TRBV4-1 and TRBJ2-7, with 7 bases that match TRBD1. V lost 3 bases to trimming and J lost 2 bases; unmatched junction nucleotides: 10. From germline, CDR1 is MGHRA and CDR2 YSYEKL. CDR3 length: 16 residues. CDR3 sequence: CASSQLGDSPAYEQYF. The CDR3 DNA reads as TGCGCCAGCAGCCAGTTGGGGGACAGCCCGGCCTACGAGCAGTACTTC.

V and J are TRBV10-3 and TRBJ1-5; possibly TRBD1 for D (5 bases). Between the trimmed V and J ends, which lost 8 bases and 4 bases, there was a span of 9 bases. Germline CDR1 reads ENHRY; CDR2 reads SYGVKD. This CDR3 has 12 residues. The CDR3 bases are TGTGCCATCGGGGCAGCGAATCAGCCCCAGCATTTT. It yields the protein CAIGAANQPQHF.

CDR3 nucleotide sequence: TGCGCCAGCAGCCAAGATTTCGGGGGCACTGAAGCTTTCTTT. This codes for CASSQDFGGTEAFF. V usage is TRBV4-3 and J usage is TRBJ1-1, with a weak D call TRBD1 (5 bases). The CDR3 extends over 14 amino acids. In germline, CDR1 is LGHNA, CDR2 YSLEER. V lost 0 bases and J 4 bases, leaving 9 bases between the germline ends.

The genes are TRBV7-8 and TRBJ2-3, with 9 bases aligning to TRBD1. With V trimmed by 5 bases and J by 2 bases, 8 bases remained unmatched. CDR1 and CDR2 from the germline V gene are SGHVS and FQNEAQ. The CDR3 extends over 16 amino acids. As DNA, the CDR3 is TGTGCCAGCAGCGAAGATACAGGGGGCCCCACAGATACGCAGTATTTT. This encodes CASSEDTGGPTDTQYF.

The chain carries TRBV19 and TRBJ2-1; 14 positions match TRBD2. Germline V gene sequence: CDR1 LNHDA, CDR2 SQIVND (reference sequence). V shed 7 bases and J 9 bases; nucleotides not matched to a gene: 5. CDR3 length: 14 amino acids. The CDR3 DNA reads as TGTGCCAGTAATGCTGGACTAGCGGGGGGTGAGCAGTTCTTC. This gives the protein CASNAGLAGGEQFF.

The chain employs TRBV19 and TRBJ1-2, with TRBD1 as a possible D gene (5 bases). Germline CDR1 reads LNHDA; CDR2 reads SQIVND (reference sequence). The V gene lost 6 bases and the J gene lost 2 bases, with 16 bases spanning the gap. The CDR3 loop spans 15 amino acids. CDR3 in amino acids: CASSWLKGKNYGYTF. In nucleotides, the CDR3 is TGTGCCAGTAGCTGGCTCAAGGGGAAAAACTATGGCTACACCTTC.

V gene TRBV14 combines with J gene TRBJ1-1, with TRBD1 matching over 7 bases. The CDR3 length is 15 residues. Germline trimming cut 4 bases from V and 6 bases from J; bases unmatched to any gene: 11. Germline-derived CDR1 and CDR2 are SGHDN and FVKESK. The CDR3 DNA reads as TGTGCCAGCAGCCCGAACCGACAGGGTAACGCTGAAGCTTTCTTT. Translation: CASSPNRQGNAEAFF.

J is TRBJ2-2 and V is TRBV4-2; 8 nucleotides line up with TRBD2. V lost 4 bases, J lost 7 bases, and 11 bases stayed unmatched. Germline CDR1 is LGHNA and CDR2 is YNFKEQ. This CDR3 contains 16 residues. The CDR3 region is CASSPHRGGSGGELFF. CDR3 bases: TGTGCCAGCAGCCCCCACCGGGGGGGATCCGGCGGGGAGCTGTTTTTT.

This clone has more than one count but fewer than ten. The rearrangement joins TRBV28 to TRBJ1-2, with D maybe TRBD1 (5 bases). This CDR3 is 12 amino acids long. Trimming removed 2 bases from V and 5 bases from J, with 6 bases in between. Germline V gene lookup returns CDR1 MDHEN and CDR2 SYDVKM. The chain's CDR3 is CASSLAGYGYTF. CDR3 nucleotides: TGTGCCAGCAGTTTAGCAGGGTATGGCTACACCTTC.

J is TRBJ2-3 and V is TRBV7-3; tentatively, D is TRBD1 (6 bases). In germline, CDR1 is SGHTA, CDR2 FQGTGA. V lost 5 bases, J lost 4 bases, and 19 bases lay in between. The CDR3 has 16 amino acids. The CDR3 bases are TGTGCCAGCAGCCGAGAAAGGGGGTCTGAGGCAGATACGCAGTATTTT. Translating gives CASSRERGSEADTQYF.

This clone was observed a single time. The chain carries TRBV19 and TRBJ1-2; 7 nucleotides align to TRBD1. The CDR3 runs to 16 residues. V dropped 6 bases and J dropped 6; count of bases not matched to a gene: 16. Per germline, CDR1 LNHDA and CDR2 SQIVND (reference sequence). The DNA for the CDR3 is TGTGCCAGTAGGACAACTGACAGGGTGGTGTCGGATGGCTACACCTTC. It translates to CASRTTDRVVSDGYTF.

This clone was counted only a few times. V and J are TRBV27 and TRBJ2-2, with D possibly being TRBD2 (5 bases). Germline V gene lookup returns CDR1 MNHEY and CDR2 SMNVEV (reference sequence). Deletions cut 9 bases from V and 0 bases from J, with 20 bases between. CDR3 size: 17 residues. CDR3 in DNA: TGTGCCAGACTTTCGGGGAGTAGGCTAGCGAACACCGGGGAGCTGTTTTTT. This translates into CARLSGSRLANTGELFF.

The rearrangement joins TRBV18 to TRBJ1-4; 11 positions agree with TRBD1. The ends lost 3 bases at V and 5 bases at J; junction bases unmatched: 2. The CDR3 totals 15 residues. From germline, CDR1 is KGHSH and CDR2 LQKENI. CDR3 loop: CASSPGTGGNEKLFF. The CDR3 region has the DNA TGTGCCAGCTCACCCGGGACAGGGGGGAATGAAAAACTGTTTTTT. Supplemented by reference TRBV18 and TRBJ1-4, the full variable domain reads NAGVMQNPRHLVRRRGQEARLRCSPMKGHSHVYWYRQLPEEGLKFMVYLQKENIIDESGMPKERFSAEFPKEGPSILRIQQVVRGDSAAYFCASSPGTGGNEKLFFGSGTQLSVL.

J is TRBJ2-5 and V is TRBV5-1, with TRBD2 matching over 11 bases. This CDR3 has 16 residues. Germline CDR1 SGHRS, CDR2 YFSETQ. The J segment lost 2 bases and the V segment lost 0 bases, leaving 3 bases of the junction unmatched. The CDR3 loop is CASSLGLAGIQETQYF. The DNA of the CDR3 is TGCGCCAGCAGCTTGGGACTAGCGGGGATACAAGAGACCCAGTACTTC.

This clone appeared once. The chain is built from TRBV28 and TRBJ1-2, with 7 bases aligning to TRBD1. Germline lookup yields CDR1 MDHEN and CDR2 SYDVKM. This CDR3 is built from 16 residues. Germline trimming cut 6 bases from V and 0 bases from J; bases unmatched to any gene: 10. CDR3 DNA sequence: TGTGCCAGCAGCCTACTTACAGGGGCCCCTAACTATGGCTACACCTTC. It codes for CASSLLTGAPNYGYTF.

The rearrangement uses TRBV4-2 and TRBJ1-2; D is unclear. There are 14 residues in the CDR3. Germline V gene sequence: CDR1 LGHNA, CDR2 YNFKEQ. V was cut by 2 bases and J by 3 bases, with 10 bases left in between. CDR3 coding DNA: TGTGCCAGCAGCCAAAAAGACGGGGACTATGGCTACACCTTC. The encoded protein is CASSQKDGDYGYTF.